A selection of T cell receptor beta chains follows, all from one sample in a study of beta chain features in type 1 diabetes. Libraries were prepared by immunoSEQ multiplex PCR; TCRdb keeps only in-frame clonotypes and omits some of them. Altogether about 47,000 clones are present, approximately 40% being singletons, with the ten largest covering around 0.13%. The specimen sequenced was stem cell memory CD4+ T cells from blood. These receptors all stem from a man aged 25-45 years with type 1 diabetes. Each CDR3 is given with its conserved first and last residue. A D gene is named only where the DNA matches it firmly. The listing skips clone size in some rows; elsewhere it reads once, few, many or a size class.

TRBJ2-1 TRBV25-1 . . TGTGCCAGCAGTGGCCTTAGCGGAGATGAGCAGTTCTTC CASSGLSGDEQFF
TRBJ2-7 TRBV18 . . TGTGCCAGCTCACCCGTCGGGCGACAGTACCTATCCTACGAGCAGTACTTC CASSPVGRQYLSYEQYF
TRBJ2-1 TRBV11-3 TRBD2 few TGTGCCAGCAGCAGCAGGGTAGCGGGAGATTTAGATGAGCAGTTCTTC CASSSRVAGDLDEQFF
TRBJ2-1 TRBV7-2 TRBD2 few TGTGCCAGCAGCCAAAGACTAGCGCCCAATGAGCAGTTCTTC CASSQRLAPNEQFF
TRBJ2-7 TRBV7-2 . . TGTGCCAGCAGTTTCCTAGCGTCCTCGCCCTACGAGCAGTACTTC CASSFLASSPYEQYF
TRBJ1-2 TRBV6-6 TRBD1 few TGTGCCAGCAATCCAGGGGGCAATGGCTACACCTTC CASNPGGNGYTF
TRBJ1-3 TRBV27 TRBD1 few TGTGCCAGCTTCGGACAGGGAACAAACACCATATATTTT CASFGQGTNTIYF
TRBJ2-7 TRBV19 TRBD2 . TGTGCCAGTAGAGAGAGCGGGAGGGCCAGGGAGCAGTACTTC CASRESGRAREQYF
TRBJ2-3 TRBV5-6 . . TGTGCCAGCAGCTCCCGAGGCCCAGATACGCAGTATTTT CASSSRGPDTQYF
TRBJ2-1 TRBV7-9 . . TGTGCCAGCAGCTTAGAAGCTCTTTTCAATGAGCAGTTCTTC CASSLEALFNEQFF
TRBJ2-7 TRBV7-9 . . TGTGCCAGCAGCTCACTAGGAGCCTACGAGCAGTACTTC CASSSLGAYEQYF
TRBJ2-1 TRBV28 . . TGTGCCAGCAGTATCCCAGGGATTTATGAGCAGTTCTTC CASSIPGIYEQFF
TRBJ2-1 TRBV6-1 TRBD1 . TGTGCCAGCAGTGAGACAGGGCTAGTTTATCACAATGAGCAGTTCTTC CASSETGLVYHNEQFF
TRBJ2-3 TRBV12-5 . . TGTGCTAGTGGCAGCGGCCTAGCGACAGATACGCAGTATTTT CASGSGLATDTQYF
TRBJ2-5 TRBV11-2 TRBD2 . TGTGCCAGCAGCTCTCGGGGGGGCCTCCAAGAGACCCAGTACTTC CASSSRGGLQETQYF
TRBJ2-7 TRBV5-1 TRBD1 . TGCGCCAGCAGCTTTTGGACAGGGACGAACGAGCAGTACTTC CASSFWTGTNEQYF
TRBJ2-2 TRBV5-1 TRBD1 . TGCGCCAGCAGCCTGGGGGCAGGGGGCACCGGGGAGCTGTTTTTT CASSLGAGGTGELFF
TRBJ2-1 TRBV5-1 TRBD2 few TGCGCCAGCAGCTGGGGCCCCGGACTAGCGGGAGGGCGCACCTACAATGAGCAGTTCTTC CASSWGPGLAGGRTYNEQFF
TRBJ1-5 TRBV7-9 . few TGTGCCAGCAGCTCCCCGACCGGGCAGCCCCAGCATTTT CASSSPTGQPQHF
TRBJ2-4 TRBV29-1 TRBD2 medium-sized TGCAGCGCCGCTGCGGGAGGGCCGGGGAACATTCAGTACTTC CSAAAGGPGNIQYF
TRBJ1-2 TRBV10-3 TRBD1 few TGTGCCACCGGGACAGGGAACTATGGCTACACCTTC CATGTGNYGYTF
TRBJ2-7 TRBV29-1 TRBD1 . TGCAGCGCACGGACAGGGGGTTACGAGCAGTACTTC CSARTGGYEQYF
TRBJ1-1 TRBV7-2 . . TGTGCCAGCAGCTTAAACTCAGGGAACACTGAAGCTTTCTTT CASSLNSGNTEAFF
TRBJ1-5 TRBV16 . . TGTGCCAGCAGCCAAGGACTGAACAATCAGCCCCAGCATTTT CASSQGLNNQPQHF
TRBJ1-1 TRBV18 . . TGTGCCAGCTCACCCCACCCCTCGGGGTACGCTGAAGCTTTCTTT CASSPHPSGYAEAFF
TRBJ1-1 TRBV27 . . TGTGCCAGCAGTTTAATTCCGGGGAACACTGAAGCTTTCTTT CASSLIPGNTEAFF
TRBJ1-2 TRBV19 TRBD1 few TGTGCCAGTAGTATAGGGAGCCGGGACAGCGGCTATGGCTACACCTTC CASSIGSRDSGYGYTF
TRBJ1-2 TRBV6-5 . once TGTGCCAGCAGTTACAGTTCAGGGGCGAACGGCTACACCTTC CASSYSSGANGYTF
TRBJ1-5 TRBV28 . . TGTGCCAGCAGTTTAGGCCCAGTAACCAGGGGTCAGCCCCAGCATTTT CASSLGPVTRGQPQHF
TRBJ2-7 TRBV5-6 . . TGTGCCAGCAGCTGGTACGCTTATTCGGACGAGCAGTACTTC CASSWYAYSDEQYF
TRBJ2-7 TRBV15 . . TGTGCCACCAGCAGTTACAGCGGTTCCTACGAGCAGTACTTC CATSSYSGSYEQYF
TRBJ1-2 TRBV7-9 . few TGTGCCAGCAGCTCAGAAGTAAGAGGGATGTATGGCTACACCTTC CASSSEVRGMYGYTF
TRBJ2-7 TRBV18 . . TGTGCCAGCTCACCGGACATGGTAAGCGAGCAGTACTTC CASSPDMVSEQYF
TRBJ1-1 TRBV28 TRBD1 . TGTGCCAGCGGGGAGGACAGGAGGAACACTGAAGCTTTCTTT CASGEDRRNTEAFF
TRBJ2-3 TRBV7-9 . . TGTGCCAGCAGCCTTATCACAGATACGCAGTATTTT CASSLITDTQYF
TRBJ2-7 TRBV6-5 TRBD2 . TGTGCCAGCAGGGCTAGCGGGAGCGACGAGCAGTACTTC CASRASGSDEQYF
TRBJ1-2 TRBV7-2 TRBD1 once TGTGCCAGCAGTTATCCGGGACAGACGCTTTATGGCTACACCTTC CASSYPGQTLYGYTF
TRBJ2-7 TRBV19 TRBD2 . TGTGCCAGTAGTATGGCTAGCGGATACGAGCAGTACTTC CASSMASGYEQYF
TRBJ2-1 TRBV7-3 TRBD2 . TGTGCCAGCAGCTTATCTCCTAGCGGGAGTCGGACTGAGCAGTTCTTC CASSLSPSGSRTEQFF
TRBJ2-1 TRBV7-2 . few TGTGCCAGCAGCTTATTAGGCAGGGTTTCCCATGAGCAGTTCTTC CASSLLGRVSHEQFF